This TCR beta chain was retrieved from a study of T cells in localized non-small cell lung cancer. Study results and caveats: With higher T cell density in blood came longer overall survival. Measurement of T cell clonality placed uninvolved adjacent lung highest, above the level in tumor. Sequencing was limited to one tumor region, leaving the possibility of heterogeneity open. Of the top 100 tumor clones, median roughly 60 were in adjacent lung, some 30 among its top 100.

Libraries were prepared by immunoSEQ multiplex PCR; TCRdb keeps only in-frame clonotypes and omits some of them. Here the sample spans approximately 43,000 clones, 88% being singletons. V lost 3 bases, J lost 10 bases, and 9 bases stayed unmatched. In germline, CDR1 is SGDLS, CDR2 YYNGEE. This CDR3 region has 15 residues. With respect to this clone: Its antigen is still unknown.

The V call is TRBV9, the J call TRBJ2-1; 11 positions agree with TRBD2. The sequence derives from a female donor older than 55 with stage I squamous cell lung carcinoma. The sequencing used peripheral blood, collected before any cancer treatment. The CDR3 DNA reads as TGTGCCAGCAGCGGGCTAGCGGGAGGTGGTGGAGAGCAGTTCTTC. Its protein is CASSGLAGGGGEQFF. Filled out from reference TRBV9 and TRBJ2-1, the complete variable domain reads DSGVTQTPKHLITATGQRVTLRCSPRSGDLSVYWYQQSLDQGLQFLIQYYNGEERAKGNILERFSAQQFPDLHSELNLSSLELGDSALYFCASSGLAGGGGEQFFGPGTRLTVL.